This T cell receptor (beta chain) comes out of a study of Ad26.COV2.S vaccination and SARS-CoV-2 variants. Study background: By the intramuscular route, Ad26.COV2.S was given once, or twice 56 days apart.

Concerning this clone itself: The target antigen is unknown.

TCRdb's copy holds only in-frame clones and misses some; the assay was immunoSEQ multiplex PCR. The sample includes roughly 400,000 clones, 80% to 95% of them seen just once. Deletions cut 3 bases from V and 6 bases from J, with 15 bases between. Germline loops: CDR1 LNHDA, CDR2 SQIVND (reference sequence). The CDR3 spans 15 residues. As for treatment: roughly 18 received Ad26.COV2.S at low or high dose, single or two shots; several received placebo; per-sample allocation not given. Specimen acquisition occurred on day 63 following the initial vaccine or placebo injection. An adult aged 18-55 years in Boston served as the donor. General study findings and limits: Vaccinees showed greater spike-specific TCR breadth than placebo recipients.

This sample comprised peripheral blood, obtained in a trial of Ad26.COV2.S vaccine versus placebo. This chain uses TRBV19 with TRBJ1-5; a weak D match, TRBD1 (6 bases). This receptor was identified in a person aged 18-60 years who received the Ad26.COV2.S COVID-19 vaccine or a placebo. This CDR3 reads CASSIEATGTQPQHF. CDR3 DNA sequence: TGTGCCAGTAGTATTGAGGCTACAGGGACTCAGCCCCAGCATTTT.